This T cell receptor beta chain was observed in a study of vaccination and CD4 T cells after COVID-19. This clonotype was seen only a few times. Its target is not known. Treatment given: approximately 11-day PBMC culture with coronavirus spike peptide pools or control peptides (ViraFEST assay). Peptide-pool expansion of antigen-specific T cells preceded TCR sequencing in ViraFEST. Cultured CD4+ T-cell DNA underwent Oncomine TCR Beta short-read sequencing. Cultured CD4+ T cells yielded the extracted genomic DNA. Using its own MiXCR run on the PCR reads, TCRdb lists one record per CDR3 protein. Of 15,000 to 25,000 distinct CDR3 sequences in the sample, roughly 50% are singletons; the top ten hold about 7.7%. There are 16 residues in the CDR3. The trim removed 10 bases at V and 7 bases at J, leaving 19 bases unmatched. Germline loops: CDR1 ENHRY, CDR2 SYGVKD.

This receptor was identified in a human donor who had recovered from COVID-19. This sequence joins TRBV10-3 and TRBJ1-3; 7 bases are shared with TRBD1. The specimen sequenced was CD4+ T cells from blood, cultured in vitro. The CDR3 coding sequence is TGTGCCACCCAACGTGGAAGGGGGCAGAACTGGAACACCATATATTTT. It specifies CATQRGRGQNWNTIYF.